This entry concerns a single TCR beta chain. Its matching antigen is unknown. Every one of the donors gave at least one pre-ART PBMC sample and at least two post-ART PBMC samples. The libraries were made with immunoSEQ v3.0 at survey level. Libraries were prepared by immunoSEQ multiplex PCR; TCRdb keeps only in-frame clonotypes and omits some of them. Of under 7,000 clones in the sample, 78% were seen once. The CDR3 loop spans 15 amino acids. J was trimmed by 8 bases and V by 4 bases; bases with no gene match: 10. Germline V gene data show CDR1 as SGHTA and CDR2 as FQGTGA. The record originates from a study of long-term antiretroviral therapy in people with HIV. Study results and caveats: Pre-ART clonal expansions dominated every time point's repertoire. Comparison with controls showed narrower CDR3 length ranges in HIV repertoires. The study found that diversity rose after ART but stayed below transplant donor controls.

The receptor's source is a man aged 40-49 years with HIV. Sequences were derived from unsorted PBMCs, sampled 1.8 years before starting antiretroviral therapy. The chain is built from TRBV7-3 and TRBJ2-3; 9 bases are a match to TRBD1. The CDR3 bases are TGTGCCAGCAGCTCGTCCGGGACAGGGATGGGTACGCAGTATTTT. This sequence encodes CASSSSGTGMGTQYF.